Listed below are T cell receptor beta chains from one sample, sequenced in a study of neoadjuvant anti-PD-1 for oral cavity cancer. The assay was immunoSEQ multiplex PCR, and TCRdb's table has in-frame clones only and misses some. In the table there are around 18,000 clones, 65% to 85% of which are singletons. This sample comprised PBMCs, obtained before nivolumab (anti-PD-1) treatment. All receptors derive from a person between 40 and 80 years old with oral cavity squamous cell carcinoma. Both conserved end residues are trimmed from each CDR3.

TRBV5-4 | 12 | ASRLTGGQETQY
TRBV6-6 | 11 | ASRPGGENEQF
TRBV4-1 | 15 | ASSRSGLAGDPNEQF
TRBV20-1 | 9 | SASDGGRGK
TRBV2 | 11 | ASSAGLSEKLF
TRBV19 | 13 | ASIPGLSNTGELF
TRBV4-1 | 16 | ASSQDFRPWGANEKLF
TRBV19 | 13 | ASSIGGGNYNEQF
TRBV6-5 | 11 | ASRQGSKETQY
TRBV2 | 15 | ASTRKTGFSGANVLT
TRBV5-1 | 11 | ASSYKAPYEQY
TRBV10-3 | 12 | AISTGGRSDEQF
TRBV29-1 | 13 | SVGLTSGSTGELF
TRBV6-5 | 12 | ASRPLAGVYEQY
TRBV18 | 12 | ASSRPESNQPQH
TRBV30 | 13 | AWRRTSGSTDTQY
TRBV9 | 11 | ASSGTGVGEQY
TRBV4-1 | 15 | ASSQEETSGIWYEQY
TRBV5-6 | 12 | ASSPGERNYGYT
TRBV2 | 12 | ASSVDGGNQPQH
TRBV2 | 12 | ASSRGGSTGELF
TRBV15 | 13 | ATSRDSTGIYEQY
TRBV4-2 | 14 | ASSQGSLAGAGEQF
TRBV5-6 | 12 | ASSLGQTIYEQY
TRBV6-5 | 12 | ASSYAGSNQPQH
TRBV7-9 | 14 | ASSLTYSGYTDTQY
TRBV5-1 | 13 | ASSGGTSDTYEQY
TRBV5-1 | 13 | ASSLDGTRLEKLF
TRBV5-5 | 11 | ASHKADSYEQY
TRBV11-3 | 17 | ASSAQIGGTSGSYNEQF